Below, 16 T cell receptor beta chains from the same sample are listed, as sequenced in a study of T cell changes during pregnancy in multiple sclerosis. This table comes from immunoSEQ multiplex PCR, and its TCRdb copy is limited to in-frame clones, with some not included. The sample yields more than 65,000 clones, 90% to 95% seen once. The sequences come from peripheral blood, collected in the first trimester of pregnancy. The receptor source for this set is a female donor with multiple sclerosis, enrolled in a pregnancy study.

The rearrangement links TRBV5-6 to TRBJ1-1; 7 bases line up with TRBD1. This CDR3 spans 18 amino acids. Unmatched junction bases numbered 15, after V lost 0 bases and J lost 4 bases. Per the germline V gene, CDR1 is SGHDT and CDR2 is YYEEEE. This CDR3 is CASSLVAGGIFLGTEAFF. As DNA, the CDR3 is TGTGCCAGCAGCTTGGTGGCAGGGGGGATTTTTTTGGGCACTGAAGCTTTCTTT.

The V gene is TRBV5-4, the J gene TRBJ2-7; weak D call: TRBD1 (5 bases). This CDR3 contains 14 residues. V was clipped by 2 bases and J by 2 bases, with 11 bases between them. Germline V gene lookup returns CDR1 SGHNT and CDR2 YYREEE (reference sequence). Here the CDR3 reads CASSFPTAAYEQYF. The DNA for the CDR3 is TGTGCCAGCAGCTTCCCGACAGCTGCCTACGAGCAGTACTTC.

This chain links TRBV6-1 with TRBJ2-2; D ambiguous. The germline CDR1 and CDR2 sequences are MNHNS and SASEGT. This CDR3 region has 12 residues. V lost 7 bases to trimming and J lost 1 base, with 4 bases between them. The CDR3 is CASTMNTGELFF. The CDR3 coding sequence is TGTGCCAGCACAATGAACACCGGGGAGCTGTTTTTT.

This rearrangement joins TRBV10-3 to TRBJ2-7; 7 nucleotides align to TRBD2. In germline, CDR1 is ENHRY, CDR2 SYGVKD. V shed 1 base, J shed 2 bases, and the junction held 5 bases outside the gene matches. This CDR3 is built from 15 residues. The CDR3 DNA sequence: TGTGCCATCAGTGAGTGGGAGGGGTTCGCCTACGAGCAGTACTTC. Its protein product is CAISEWEGFAYEQYF.

The rearrangement links TRBV7-9 to TRBJ2-5, with 13 bases fitting TRBD2. The CDR3 consists of 14 residues. Germline values: CDR1 SEHNR, CDR2 FQNEAQ (reference sequence). Unmatched junction bases numbered 0, after V lost 5 bases and J lost 3 bases. Here the CDR3 reads CASSGTSGKETQYF. CDR3 DNA sequence: TGTGCCAGCAGCGGGACTAGCGGGAAAGAGACCCAGTACTTC.

This chain links TRBV15 with TRBJ2-7; D call uncertain. CDR1 LNHNV and CDR2 YYDKDF come from the germline V gene (reference sequence). V lost 0 bases and J 4 bases, leaving 7 bases between the germline ends. This CDR3 is built from 13 residues. The CDR3: CATSRDLLYEQYF. In nucleotides, the CDR3 is TGTGCCACCAGCAGAGACCTGTTGTACGAGCAGTACTTC.

V gene TRBV7-2 combines with J gene TRBJ2-1; TRBD2 matches 14 bases. Germline V gene lookup returns CDR1 SGHTA and CDR2 FQGNSA. CDR3 length: 18 amino acids. Trimming cost V 1 base and J 3 bases; bases outside gene matches: 5. This CDR3 is CASSLVGTSGSIYNEQFF. The CDR3 DNA is TGTGCCAGCAGCTTAGTTGGGACTAGCGGGAGTATCTACAATGAGCAGTTCTTC.

The J gene is TRBJ2-2, the V gene TRBV29-1; possible D gene TRBD1, 5 bases. CDR3 length equals 14 residues. Germline V CDR1 and CDR2: SQVTM, ANQGSEA. V dropped 4 bases and J dropped 1 base, with 10 bases sitting between them. As DNA, the CDR3 is TGCAGCGTTGTTGGGGCCATGAACACCGGGGAGCTGTTTTTT. Translation: CSVVGAMNTGELFF.

This clone was picked up a small number of times. The genes are TRBV4-3 and TRBJ1-1; D not resolved. Trimming shortened V by 0 bases and J by 2 bases, and 4 bases separated the two germline ends. The germline CDR1 and CDR2 sequences are LGHNA and YSLEER. CDR3 size: 13 residues. The CDR3 spells CASSQDRNTEAFF. As DNA, the CDR3 is TGCGCCAGCAGCCAAGATAGAAACACTGAAGCTTTCTTT.

The chain's CDR3 is CASSKLAEPFYEQYF. For the CDR3, the DNA is TGTGCCAGTAGTAAACTAGCGGAGCCATTCTACGAGCAGTACTTC. The V gene is TRBV19, the J gene TRBJ2-7; 8 bases map to TRBD2. This CDR3 has 15 residues. Germline V gives CDR1 LNHDA, CDR2 SQIVND (reference sequence). V trimming: 4 bases; J trimming: 3 bases; junction bases outside the gene matches: 8.

The chain recombines TRBV30 with TRBJ1-1; no firm D call. Germline CDR1 GTSNPN, CDR2 SVGIG (reference sequence). The germline V and J ends were trimmed by 8 bases and 5 bases, with 18 bases remaining between them. The CDR3 covers 13 residues. The CDR3 sequence: CALDPGRMTEAFF. For the CDR3, the DNA is TGTGCCCTAGACCCGGGAAGGATGACTGAAGCTTTCTTT.

The rearrangement joins TRBV15 to TRBJ2-1; 9 positions match TRBD2. The CDR3 has 17 amino acids. Germline V gives CDR1 LNHNV, CDR2 YYDKDF (reference sequence). Trimming removed 0 bases from V and 7 bases from J; junction bases left unmatched: 10. For the CDR3, the DNA is TGTGCCACCAGCAGAGATCTAGCAGGGACTAGCATTAATGAGCAGTTCTTC. Protein product: CATSRDLAGTSINEQFF.

The chain links TRBV9 to TRBJ2-5; D not resolved. Trimming left V 0 bases short and J 10 bases short, with 31 bases between. This CDR3 has 19 amino acids. Germline CDR1 SGDLS, CDR2 YYNGEE. The chain's CDR3 is CASSVEYLMRHPQGVYQYF. The CDR3 region has the DNA TGTGCCAGCAGCGTAGAATATTTGATGAGGCACCCCCAAGGAGTATACCAGTACTTC.

This clone was seen only once. This chain uses TRBV19 with TRBJ1-6; no reliable D call. Germline lookup yields CDR1 LNHDA and CDR2 SQIVND (reference sequence). Trimming left V 6 bases short and J 0 bases short, with 15 bases between. This CDR3 is 17 amino acids long. The CDR3 DNA is TGTGCCAGTAGCCCTAGGTTCGGAGACTCCTATAATTCACCCCTCCACTTT. Encoded protein: CASSPRFGDSYNSPLHF.

In this sample, this clone turned up many times. The rearrangement joins TRBV6-1 to TRBJ2-2; 7 nucleotides match TRBD1. Germline V gene sequence: CDR1 MNHNS, CDR2 SASEGT. This CDR3 is built from 16 residues. V was pared by 3 bases and J by 4 bases, with 8 bases of the junction left unmatched. Written as DNA, the CDR3 is TGTGCCAGCAGTGAGAGACCAGACAGGGCCACCGGGGAGCTGTTTTTT. Its protein product is CASSERPDRATGELFF.

This sequence joins TRBV7-2 and TRBJ2-7; 13 nucleotides align to TRBD2. V dropped 4 bases and J dropped 5; count of bases not matched to a gene: 2. The CDR3 is 14 amino acids. CDR1 is SGHTA and CDR2 is FQGNSA in the germline V gene. In nucleotides, the CDR3 is TGTGCCAGCAGCTCGGGACTAGCGGGACACGAGCAGTACTTC. Translated, it gives CASSSGLAGHEQYF.